This T cell receptor beta chain came from a study of blood T cell repertoires in COVID-19. About the research overall: Samples of COVID-19 (acute and convalescent) were obtained from the United States, Italy and Spain. Sample material is recorded as cDNA or gDNA derived from T cells, B-cell-depleted T cells, or PBMCs.

Seattle participants joined during active infection and were tracked over time. The V end lost 1 base, the J end lost 4 bases, and 8 bases lay between the germline ends. Germline V lookup: CDR1 LNHDA, CDR2 SQIVND (reference sequence). The CDR3 runs 14 residues. This clone occurred once. Sequencing used immunoSEQ multiplex PCR; TCRdb keeps in-frame clones, though not all of them. Here the sample spans about 160,000 clones, around nine tenths being singletons. Sequencing used peripheral blood. This TCR was sampled from a woman in her 70s with COVID-19, enrolled during active disease. V usage is TRBV19 and J usage is TRBJ1-5, with D uncertain. CDR3: CASSIVELNQPQHF. The CDR3 bases are TGTGCCAGTAGTATAGTAGAGCTAAATCAGCCCCAGCATTTT. The variable domain in full, completed from reference TRBV19 and TRBJ1-5, reads DGGITQSPKYLFRKEGQNVTLSCEQNLNHDAMYWYRQDPGQGLRLIYYSQIVNDFQKGDIAEGYSVSREKKESFPLTVTSAQKNPTAFYLCASSIVELNQPQHFGDGTRLSIL.